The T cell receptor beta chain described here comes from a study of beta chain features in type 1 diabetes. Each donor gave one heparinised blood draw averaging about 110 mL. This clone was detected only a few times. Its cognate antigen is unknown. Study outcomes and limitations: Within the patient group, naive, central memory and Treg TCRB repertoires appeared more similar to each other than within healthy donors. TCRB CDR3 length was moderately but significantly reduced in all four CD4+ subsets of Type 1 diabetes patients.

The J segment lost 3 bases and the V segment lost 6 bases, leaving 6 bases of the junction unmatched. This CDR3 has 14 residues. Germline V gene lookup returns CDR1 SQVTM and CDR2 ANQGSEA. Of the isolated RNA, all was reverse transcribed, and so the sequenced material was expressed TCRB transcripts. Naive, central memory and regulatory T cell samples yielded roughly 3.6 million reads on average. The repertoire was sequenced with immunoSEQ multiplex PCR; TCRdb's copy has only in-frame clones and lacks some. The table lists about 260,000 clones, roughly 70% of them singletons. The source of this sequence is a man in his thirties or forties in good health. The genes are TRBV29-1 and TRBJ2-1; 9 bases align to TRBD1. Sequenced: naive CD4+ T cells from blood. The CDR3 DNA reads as TGCAGCGTCCCCGCGGACAGGGGCTACAATGAGCAGTTCTTC. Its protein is CSVPADRGYNEQFF.